Sequencing of this TCR beta chain was carried out in a study of blood T cell repertoires in COVID-19. Study summary: Whether acute or convalescent, the COVID-19 samples came from the United States, Italy and Spain.

Here immunoSEQ multiplex PCR was the method, and the copy in TCRdb shows in-frame clones only, minus some. The table shows approximately 350,000 clones, with 89% occurring only once. Per the germline V gene, CDR1 is SGHNT and CDR2 is YYREEE (reference sequence). This CDR3 comprises 13 residues. V was cut by 5 bases and J by 0 bases, with 8 bases left in between. The receptor was derived from a woman aged 25 to 39 with COVID-19, enrolled during active disease. The chain has TRBV5-4 and TRBJ1-2; D is unresolved. Sequencing used peripheral blood. CDR3 DNA: TGTGCCAGCAGGCCCACAGCTAACTATGGCTACACCTTC. Translated, it gives CASRPTANYGYTF.